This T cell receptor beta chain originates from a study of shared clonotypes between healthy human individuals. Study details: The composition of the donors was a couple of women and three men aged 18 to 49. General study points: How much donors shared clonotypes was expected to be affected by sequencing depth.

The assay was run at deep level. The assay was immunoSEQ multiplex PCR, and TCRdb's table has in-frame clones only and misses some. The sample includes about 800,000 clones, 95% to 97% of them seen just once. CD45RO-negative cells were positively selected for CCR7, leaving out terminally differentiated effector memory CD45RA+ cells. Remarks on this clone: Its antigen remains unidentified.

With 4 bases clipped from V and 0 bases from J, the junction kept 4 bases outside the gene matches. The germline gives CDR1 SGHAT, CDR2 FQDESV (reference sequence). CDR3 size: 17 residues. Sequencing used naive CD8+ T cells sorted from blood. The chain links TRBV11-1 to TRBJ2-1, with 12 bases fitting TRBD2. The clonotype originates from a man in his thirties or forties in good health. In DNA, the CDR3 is TGTGCCAGCAGCTGGACTAGCGGGATAAGCTCCTACAATGAGCAGTTCTTC. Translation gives CASSWTSGISSYNEQFF.